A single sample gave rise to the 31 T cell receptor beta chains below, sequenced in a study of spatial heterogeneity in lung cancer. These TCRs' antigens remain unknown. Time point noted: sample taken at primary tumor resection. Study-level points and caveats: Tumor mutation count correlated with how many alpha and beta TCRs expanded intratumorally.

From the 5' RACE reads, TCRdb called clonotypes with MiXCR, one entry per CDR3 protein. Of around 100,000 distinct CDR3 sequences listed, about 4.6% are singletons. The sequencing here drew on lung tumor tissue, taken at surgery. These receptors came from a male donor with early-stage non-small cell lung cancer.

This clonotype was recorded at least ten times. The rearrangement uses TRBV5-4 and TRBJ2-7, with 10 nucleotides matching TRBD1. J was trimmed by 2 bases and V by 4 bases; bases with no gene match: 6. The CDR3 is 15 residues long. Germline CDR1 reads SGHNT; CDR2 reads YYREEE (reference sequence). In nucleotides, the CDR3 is TGTGCCAGCAGCCGCGGACAGGGGGTTGCCTACGAGCAGTACTTC. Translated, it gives CASSRGQGVAYEQYF. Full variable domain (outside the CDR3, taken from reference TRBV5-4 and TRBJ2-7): ETGVTQSPTHLIKTRGQQVTLRCSSQSGHNTVSWYQQALGQGPQFIFQYYREEENGRGNFPPRFSGLQFPNYSSELNVNALELDDSALYLCASSRGQGVAYEQYFGPGTRLTVT.

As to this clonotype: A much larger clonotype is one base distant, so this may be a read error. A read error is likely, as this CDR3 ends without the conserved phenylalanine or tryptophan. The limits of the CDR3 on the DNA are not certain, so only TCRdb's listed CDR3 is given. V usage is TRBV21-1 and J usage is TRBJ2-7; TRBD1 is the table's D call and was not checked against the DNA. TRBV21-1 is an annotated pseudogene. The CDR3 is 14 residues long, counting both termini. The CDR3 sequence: CASSSRDRGHEQYS.

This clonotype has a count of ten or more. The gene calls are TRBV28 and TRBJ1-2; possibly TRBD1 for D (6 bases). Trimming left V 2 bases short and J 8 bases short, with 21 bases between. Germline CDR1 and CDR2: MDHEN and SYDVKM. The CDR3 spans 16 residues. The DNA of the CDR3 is TGTGCCAGCAGTTTAAATCGGGAGGGGGTATTAGTAGGCTACACCTTC. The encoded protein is CASSLNREGVLVGYTF.

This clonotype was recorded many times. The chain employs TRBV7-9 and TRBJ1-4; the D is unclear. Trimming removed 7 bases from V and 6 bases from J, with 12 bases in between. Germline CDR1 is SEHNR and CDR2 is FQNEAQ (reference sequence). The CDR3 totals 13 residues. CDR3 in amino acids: CASNYVWDEKLFF. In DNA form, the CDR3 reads TGTGCCAGCAACTATGTTTGGGATGAAAAACTGTTTTTT.

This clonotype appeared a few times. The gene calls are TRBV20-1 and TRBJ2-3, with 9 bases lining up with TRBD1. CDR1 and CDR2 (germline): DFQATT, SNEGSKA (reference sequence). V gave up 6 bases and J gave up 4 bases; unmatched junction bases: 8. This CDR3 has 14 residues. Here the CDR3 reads CSAEGQGGPDTQYF. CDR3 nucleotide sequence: TGCAGTGCGGAGGGACAGGGAGGTCCAGATACGCAGTATTTT.

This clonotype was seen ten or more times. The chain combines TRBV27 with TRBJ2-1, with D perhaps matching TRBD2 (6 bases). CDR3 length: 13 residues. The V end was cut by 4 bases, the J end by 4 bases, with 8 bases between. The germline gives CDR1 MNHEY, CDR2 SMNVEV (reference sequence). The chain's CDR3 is CASSWDFYNEQFF. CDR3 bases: TGTGCCAGCAGTTGGGACTTTTACAATGAGCAGTTCTTC.

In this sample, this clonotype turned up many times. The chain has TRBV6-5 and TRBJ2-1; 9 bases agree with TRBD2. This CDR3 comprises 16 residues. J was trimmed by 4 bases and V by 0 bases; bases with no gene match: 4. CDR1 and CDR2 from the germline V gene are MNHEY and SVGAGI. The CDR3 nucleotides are TGTGCCAGCAGTTACTCAGCGGGAGGAACTTACAATGAGCAGTTCTTC. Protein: CASSYSAGGTYNEQFF.

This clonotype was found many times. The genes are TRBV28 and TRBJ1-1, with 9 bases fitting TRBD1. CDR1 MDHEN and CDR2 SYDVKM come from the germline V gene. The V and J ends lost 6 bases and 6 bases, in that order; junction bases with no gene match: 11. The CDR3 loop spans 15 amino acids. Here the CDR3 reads CASSPATGGFAEAFF. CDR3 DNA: TGTGCCAGCAGCCCTGCCACAGGGGGCTTCGCTGAAGCTTTCTTT.

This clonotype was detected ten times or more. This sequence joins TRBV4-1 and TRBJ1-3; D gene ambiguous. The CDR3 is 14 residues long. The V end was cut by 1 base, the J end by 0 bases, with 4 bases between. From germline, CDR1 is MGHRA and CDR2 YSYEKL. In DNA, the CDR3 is TGCGCCAGCAGCCAAGGTTTCTCTGGAAACACCATATATTTT. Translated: CASSQGFSGNTIYF.

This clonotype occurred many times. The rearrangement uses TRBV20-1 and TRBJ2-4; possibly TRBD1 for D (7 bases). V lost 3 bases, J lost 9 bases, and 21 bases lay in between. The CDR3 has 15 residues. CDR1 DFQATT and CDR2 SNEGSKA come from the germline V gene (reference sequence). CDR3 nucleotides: TGCAGTGCTAGTTTGGGGCAGGGGGACTTGGGCATTCAGTACTTC. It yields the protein CSASLGQGDLGIQYF.

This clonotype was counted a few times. Written as DNA, the CDR3 is TGTGCCAGCAACCAATCCGGGGGACGGAGGATCACTGAAGCTTTCTTT. Protein sequence: CASNQSGGRRITEAFF. This chain joins TRBV5-5 and TRBJ1-1, with TRBD1 as a possible D gene (5 bases). This CDR3 region has 16 residues. Trimming took off 6 bases at V and 4 bases at J, with 22 bases between the two ends. CDR1 SGHKS and CDR2 YYEKEE come from the germline V gene (reference sequence).

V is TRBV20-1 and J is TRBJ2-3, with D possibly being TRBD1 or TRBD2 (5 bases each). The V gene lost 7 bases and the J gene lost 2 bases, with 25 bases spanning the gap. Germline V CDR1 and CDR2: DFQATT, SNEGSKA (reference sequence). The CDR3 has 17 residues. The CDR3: CSDRGDDGILDTDTQYF. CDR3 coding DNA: TGCAGTGACAGAGGGGATGATGGCATCCTAGACACAGATACGCAGTATTTT.

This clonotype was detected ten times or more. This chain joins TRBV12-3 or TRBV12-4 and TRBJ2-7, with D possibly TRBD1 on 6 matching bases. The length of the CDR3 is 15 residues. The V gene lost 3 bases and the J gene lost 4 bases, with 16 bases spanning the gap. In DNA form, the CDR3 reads TGTGCCAGCAGTTTGGGGGCAGGGCGGGTTTACGAGCAGTACTTC. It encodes CASSLGAGRVYEQYF.

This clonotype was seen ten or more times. Written as DNA, the CDR3 is TGCGCCAGCAGTCATTCGGGACACTACTACAATGAGCAGTTCTTC. It specifies CASSHSGHYYNEQFF. The rearrangement joins TRBV23-1 to TRBJ2-1; maybe TRBD1 (6 bases). TRBV23-1 is flagged as an ORF with uncertain function. The CDR3 length is 15 residues. Trimming took off 3 bases at V and 3 bases at J, with 12 bases between the two ends.

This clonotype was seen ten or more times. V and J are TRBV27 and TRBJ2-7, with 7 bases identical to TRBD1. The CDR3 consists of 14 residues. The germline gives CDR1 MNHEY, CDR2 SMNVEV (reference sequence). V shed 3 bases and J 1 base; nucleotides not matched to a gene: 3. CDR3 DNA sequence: TGTGCCAGCAGTTTCGAGGGACAGTCCTACGAGCAGTACTTC. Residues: CASSFEGQSYEQYF.

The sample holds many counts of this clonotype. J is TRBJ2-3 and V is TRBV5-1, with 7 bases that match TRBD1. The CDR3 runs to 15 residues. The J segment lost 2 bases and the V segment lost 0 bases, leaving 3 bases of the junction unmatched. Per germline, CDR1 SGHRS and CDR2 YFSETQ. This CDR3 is CASSLDRGVTDTQYF. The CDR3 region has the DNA TGCGCCAGCAGCTTGGACAGGGGAGTCACAGATACGCAGTATTTT.

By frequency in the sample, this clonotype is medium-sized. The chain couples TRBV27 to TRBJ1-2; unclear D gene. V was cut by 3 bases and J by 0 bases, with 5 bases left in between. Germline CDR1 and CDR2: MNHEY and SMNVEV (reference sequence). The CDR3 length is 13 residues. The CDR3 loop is CASSFGPNYGYTF. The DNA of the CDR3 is TGTGCCAGCAGTTTTGGGCCTAACTATGGCTACACCTTC.

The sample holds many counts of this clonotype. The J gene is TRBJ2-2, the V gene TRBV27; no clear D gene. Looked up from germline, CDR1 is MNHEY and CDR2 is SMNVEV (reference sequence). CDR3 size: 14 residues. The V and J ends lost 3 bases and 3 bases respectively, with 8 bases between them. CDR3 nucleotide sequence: TGTGCCAGCAGTTTTGACCCAGACACCGGGGAGCTGTTTTTT. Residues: CASSFDPDTGELFF.

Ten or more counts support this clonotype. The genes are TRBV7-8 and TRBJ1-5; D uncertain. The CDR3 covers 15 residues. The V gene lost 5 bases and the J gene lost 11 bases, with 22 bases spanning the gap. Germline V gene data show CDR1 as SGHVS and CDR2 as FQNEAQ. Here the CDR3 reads CASSPVGRMYGTQHF. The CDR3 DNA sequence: TGTGCCAGCAGCCCCGTGGGGAGGATGTATGGGACCCAGCATTTT. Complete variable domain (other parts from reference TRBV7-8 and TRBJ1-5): GAGVSQSPRYKVAKRGQDVALRCDPISGHVSLFWYQQALGQGPEFLTYFQNEAQLDKSGLPSDRFFAERPEGSVSTLKIQRTQQEDSAVYLCASSPVGRMYGTQHFGDGTRLSIL.

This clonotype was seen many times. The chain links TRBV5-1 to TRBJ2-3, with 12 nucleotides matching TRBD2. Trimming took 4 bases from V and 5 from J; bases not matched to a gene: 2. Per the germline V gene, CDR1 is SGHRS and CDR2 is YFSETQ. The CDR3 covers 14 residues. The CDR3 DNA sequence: TGCGCCAGCAGCAGGGGACTAGCGGGAGATACGCAGTATTTT. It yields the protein CASSRGLAGDTQYF.

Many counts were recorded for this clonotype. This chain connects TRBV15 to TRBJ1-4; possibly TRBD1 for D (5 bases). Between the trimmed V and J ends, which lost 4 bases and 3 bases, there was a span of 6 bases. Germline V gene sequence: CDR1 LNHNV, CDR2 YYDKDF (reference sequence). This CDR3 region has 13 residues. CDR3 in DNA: TGTGCCACCAGCATGGGGGCTAATGAAAAACTGTTTTTT. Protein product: CATSMGANEKLFF.

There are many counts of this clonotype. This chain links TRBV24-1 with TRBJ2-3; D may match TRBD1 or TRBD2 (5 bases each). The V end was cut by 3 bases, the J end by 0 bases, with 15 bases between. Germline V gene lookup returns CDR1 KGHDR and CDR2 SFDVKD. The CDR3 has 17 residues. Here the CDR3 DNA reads TGTGCCACCAGTGATCCCGGGACCTTGACTAGCACAGATACGCAGTATTTT. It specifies CATSDPGTLTSTDTQYF.

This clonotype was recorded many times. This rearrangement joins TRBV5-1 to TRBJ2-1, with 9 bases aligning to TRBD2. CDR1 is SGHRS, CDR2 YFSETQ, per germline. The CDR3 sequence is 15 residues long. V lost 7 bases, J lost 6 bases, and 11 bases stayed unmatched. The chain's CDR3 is CASAFSGRESNEQFF. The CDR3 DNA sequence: TGCGCCAGCGCCTTTAGCGGGAGAGAGAGCAATGAGCAGTTCTTC.

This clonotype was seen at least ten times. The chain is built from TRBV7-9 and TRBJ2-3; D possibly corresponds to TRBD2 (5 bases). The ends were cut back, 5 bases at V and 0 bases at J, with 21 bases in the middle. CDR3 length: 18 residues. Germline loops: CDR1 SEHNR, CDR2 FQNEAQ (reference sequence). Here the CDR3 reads CASSPVGKRSTSTDTQYF. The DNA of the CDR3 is TGTGCCAGCAGCCCCGTCGGGAAGCGGAGTACTAGCACAGATACGCAGTATTTT.

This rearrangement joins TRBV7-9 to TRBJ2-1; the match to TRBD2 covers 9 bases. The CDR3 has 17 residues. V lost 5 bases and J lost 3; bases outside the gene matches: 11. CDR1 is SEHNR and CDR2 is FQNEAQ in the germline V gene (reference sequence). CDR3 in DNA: TGTGCCAGCAGCCACGGGGTAGCGGGAGCCTACTACAATGAGCAGTTCTTC. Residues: CASSHGVAGAYYNEQFF.

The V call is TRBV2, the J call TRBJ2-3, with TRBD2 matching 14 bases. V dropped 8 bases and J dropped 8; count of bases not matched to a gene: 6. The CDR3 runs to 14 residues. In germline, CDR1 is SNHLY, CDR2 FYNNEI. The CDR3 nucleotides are TGTGCCAGCGCAAGGGGACTAGCGGGAGCTACGCAGTATTTT. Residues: CASARGLAGATQYF.

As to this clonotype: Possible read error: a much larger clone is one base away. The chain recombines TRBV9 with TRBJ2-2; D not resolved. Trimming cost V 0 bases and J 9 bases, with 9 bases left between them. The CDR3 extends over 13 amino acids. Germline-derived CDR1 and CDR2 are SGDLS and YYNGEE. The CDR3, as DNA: TGTGCCAGCAGCGTAGTCCGGACCAGGGAGCTGTTTTTT. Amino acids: CASSVVRTRELFF. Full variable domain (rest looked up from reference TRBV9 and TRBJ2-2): DSGVTQTPKHLITATGQRVTLRCSPRSGDLSVYWYQQSLDQGLQFLIQYYNGEERAKGNILERFSAQQFPDLHSELNLSSLELGDSALYFCASSVVRTRELFFGEGSRLTVL.

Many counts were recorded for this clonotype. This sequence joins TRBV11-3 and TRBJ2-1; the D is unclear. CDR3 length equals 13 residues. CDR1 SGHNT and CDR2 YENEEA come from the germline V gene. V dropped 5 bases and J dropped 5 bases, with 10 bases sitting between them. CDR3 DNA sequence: TGTGCCAGCAGCCTCCGTGGAAACAATGAGCAGTTCTTC. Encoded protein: CASSLRGNNEQFF.

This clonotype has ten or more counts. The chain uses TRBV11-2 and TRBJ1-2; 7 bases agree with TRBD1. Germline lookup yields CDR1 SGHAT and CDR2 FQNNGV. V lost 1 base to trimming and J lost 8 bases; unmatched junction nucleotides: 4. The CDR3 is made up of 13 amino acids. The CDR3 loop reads CASSLVGGGGYTF. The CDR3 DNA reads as TGTGCCAGCAGCTTAGTAGGGGGCGGCGGCTACACCTTC.

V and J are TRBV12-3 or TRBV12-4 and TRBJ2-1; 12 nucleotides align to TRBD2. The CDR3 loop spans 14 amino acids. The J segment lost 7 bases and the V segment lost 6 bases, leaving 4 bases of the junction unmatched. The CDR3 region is CASRETSGSNEQFF. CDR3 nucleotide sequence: TGTGCCAGCAGGGAGACTAGCGGGAGTAATGAGCAGTTCTTC.

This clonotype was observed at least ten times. CDR3 sequence (DNA): TGTGCCAGCAGCTTAGTTGCGGGTGACTACAATGAGCAGTTCTTC. The encoded protein is CASSLVAGDYNEQFF. The rearrangement joins TRBV7-2 to TRBJ2-1; weak D call: TRBD2 (5 bases). Germline lookup yields CDR1 SGHTA and CDR2 FQGNSA. Between the trimmed V and J ends, which lost 1 base and 3 bases, there was a span of 10 bases. The CDR3 is 15 amino acids.